Sequencing of this T cell receptor beta chain was carried out in a study of T cells after yellow fever vaccination. In TCRdb, the 5' RACE reads were re-called with MiXCR into one record per CDR3 protein. This sample yields approximately 300,000 distinct CDR3 sequences, of which around 10% are seen a single time; around 3.2% belongs to the top ten. This clonotype was recorded a few times. Its antigen remains unknown. The junction and the germline gene differ at one end; a read error may be behind it. General study results and limits: The study noted that FACS-sorted repertoires could contain abundant clonotypes contaminating from the bulk population. The CD4 and CD8 compartments had a small share of their clonotypes in common.

CDR1 and CDR2 (germline): SSHAT, FNYEAQ (reference sequence). The CDR3 is 13 residues long. This TCR came from a man between 18 and 29 years old who received the YFV17D yellow fever vaccine. Sequencing used CD4+ T cells sorted from PBMCs, obtained 45 days after the yellow fever booster vaccination. This chain connects TRBV7-7 to TRBJ1-1; D gene ambiguous. CDR3 residues: CASSLTHGAEAFF. CDR3 DNA: TGTGCTAGCAGCCTAACACATGGCGCTGAAGCTTTCTTT.